The clone carrying this TCR beta chain was counted a few times. Its cognate antigen is unknown. Trimming removed 3 bases at V and 5 bases at J, with 10 bases between. The CDR3 has 13 amino acids. Germline V gene data show CDR1 as LGHDT and CDR2 as YNNKEL (reference sequence). This specimen belongs to a study of T cell responses to AZD1222 COVID-19 vaccine. Whole-study results and caveats: Clonal diversity was possibly underestimated, and the donors were mostly white British, with more females. Unmutated regions of variants are reportedly targeted by nearly half of spike-specific TCRs.

The method was immunoSEQ multiplex PCR; TCRdb's version includes in-frame clones alone and lacks a portion of them. The sample yields under 150,000 clones, about 89% seen once. The V call is TRBV3-1 (or the pseudogene TRBV3-2), the J call TRBJ1-1; no reliable D call. This sample comprised peripheral blood, obtained on day 0 of AZD1222 vaccination. The receptor was isolated from an adult in good health. CDR3 nucleotide sequence: TGTGCCAGCAGCCATTCGGGGAGGACTGAAGCTTTCTTT. Protein sequence: CASSHSGRTEAFF.